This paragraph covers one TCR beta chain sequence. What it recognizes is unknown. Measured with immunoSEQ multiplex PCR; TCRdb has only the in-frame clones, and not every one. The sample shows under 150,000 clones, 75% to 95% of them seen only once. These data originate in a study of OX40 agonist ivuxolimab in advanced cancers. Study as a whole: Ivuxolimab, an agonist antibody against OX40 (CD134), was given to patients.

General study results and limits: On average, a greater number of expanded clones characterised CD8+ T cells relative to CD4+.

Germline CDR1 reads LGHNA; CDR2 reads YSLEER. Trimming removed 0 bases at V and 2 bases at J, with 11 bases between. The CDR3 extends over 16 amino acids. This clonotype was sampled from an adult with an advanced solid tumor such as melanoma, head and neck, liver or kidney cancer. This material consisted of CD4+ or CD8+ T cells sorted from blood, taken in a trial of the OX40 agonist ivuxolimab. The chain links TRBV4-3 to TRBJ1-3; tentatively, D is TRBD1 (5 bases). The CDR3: CASSQDVRGAGNTIYF. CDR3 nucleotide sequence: TGCGCCAGCAGCCAAGACGTCCGGGGGGCTGGAAACACCATATATTTT.